Listed below are T cell receptor beta chains from one sample, sequenced in a study of molecular identifiers for immune sequencing clone quantification. TCRdb re-called the PCR reads with MiXCR, one entry per CDR3 protein. The sample holds roughly 300,000 distinct CDR3 sequences, under 25% seen once. Sequenced: naive CD8+ T cells from blood, with Jurkat cell RNA spiked in. These receptors came from a human donor in good health. Some libraries in this study had Jurkat cell RNA spiked in. The CDR3 runs from the conserved cysteine through the conserved F or W. D genes are given only for firm matches. Where a row states a size, it is once, few, many or the class of an expanded clone; other rows omit it.

j_gene: TRBJ1-6
d_gene: NA
v_gene: TRBV28
abundance: many
CDR3aa: CASSSVQERLHF
CDR3nt: TGTGCCAGCAGTTCCGTGCAAGAACGCCTCCACTTT

j_gene: TRBJ1-2
d_gene: NA
v_gene: TRBV19
abundance: few
CDR3aa: CASRTGGAAEGYTF
CDR3nt: TGTGCCAGTAGGACCGGGGGGGCTGCGGAAGGCTACACCTTC

j_gene: TRBJ2-3
d_gene: TRBD2
v_gene: TRBV7-2
abundance: few
CDR3aa: CASSSNPLAGKWGTDTQYF
CDR3nt: TGTGCCAGCAGCTCAAATCCTCTAGCGGGGAAGTGGGGCACAGATACGCAGTATTTT

j_gene: TRBJ2-7
d_gene: NA
v_gene: TRBV20-1
abundance: once
CDR3aa: CSQGRSHAQYF
CDR3nt: TGCAGCCAAGGACGGAGTCACGCGCAGTACTTC

j_gene: TRBJ2-7
d_gene: NA
v_gene: TRBV5-8
abundance: many
CDR3aa: CASSLAAASYEQYF
CDR3nt: TGTGCCAGCAGCTTGGCCGCGGCGAGCTACGAGCAGTACTTC

j_gene: TRBJ2-3
d_gene: TRBD2
v_gene: TRBV13
abundance: few
CDR3aa: CASSPLLAGDEDTQYF
CDR3nt: TGTGCCAGCAGCCCATTACTAGCGGGAGATGAAGATACGCAGTATTTT

j_gene: TRBJ1-1
d_gene: NA
v_gene: TRBV27
abundance: few
CDR3aa: CASSLSNFRTEAFF
CDR3nt: TGTGCCAGCAGTTTATCGAATTTTAGGACTGAAGCTTTCTTT

j_gene: TRBJ2-7
d_gene: TRBD1
v_gene: TRBV25-1
abundance: many
CDR3aa: CASSASGQGVYEQYF
CDR3nt: TGTGCCAGCAGTGCGTCAGGACAGGGGGTCTACGAGCAGTACTTC

j_gene: TRBJ1-5
d_gene: TRBD1
v_gene: TRBV19
abundance: few
CDR3aa: CASRTGFEPQHF
CDR3nt: TGTGCCAGTAGGACAGGGTTCGAGCCCCAGCATTTT

j_gene: TRBJ1-4
d_gene: NA
v_gene: TRBV12-3/TRBV12-4
abundance: many
CDR3aa: CASSGTSEKLFF
CDR3nt: TGTGCCAGCAGCGGGACCAGCGAAAAACTGTTTTTT

j_gene: TRBJ2-3
d_gene: TRBD2
v_gene: TRBV19
abundance: NA
CDR3aa: CASSNSGSADTQYF
CDR3nt: TGTGCCAGTAGTAATAGCGGGAGCGCTGATACGCAGTATTTT

j_gene: TRBJ2-1
d_gene: NA
v_gene: TRBV27
abundance: few
CDR3aa: CASSPQPGTPHSSEQFF
CDR3nt: TGTGCCAGCAGCCCACAGCCCGGGACCCCCCATTCTTCGGAGCAGTTCTTC

j_gene: TRBJ2-3
d_gene: NA
v_gene: TRBV28
abundance: NA
CDR3aa: CASSTIYTTWAFSTDTQYF
CDR3nt: TGTGCCAGCAGTACGATTTATACGACTTGGGCGTTTTCCACAGATACGCAGTATTTT

j_gene: TRBJ2-3
d_gene: NA
v_gene: TRBV27
abundance: few
CDR3aa: CASSLLSQGHTDTQYF
CDR3nt: TGTGCCAGCAGTTTATTATCGCAGGGCCACACAGATACGCAGTATTTT

j_gene: TRBJ2-2
d_gene: NA
v_gene: TRBV4-1
abundance: NA
CDR3aa: CASSQERSSGTGELFF
CDR3nt: TGCGCCAGCAGCCAAGAAAGATCGTCGGGCACCGGGGAGCTGTTTTTT

j_gene: TRBJ2-4
d_gene: TRBD2
v_gene: TRBV29-1
abundance: NA
CDR3aa: CSVVGLAGGLGAKNIQYF
CDR3nt: TGCAGCGTCGTCGGTCTAGCGGGGGGGCTTGGGGCCAAAAACATTCAGTACTTC